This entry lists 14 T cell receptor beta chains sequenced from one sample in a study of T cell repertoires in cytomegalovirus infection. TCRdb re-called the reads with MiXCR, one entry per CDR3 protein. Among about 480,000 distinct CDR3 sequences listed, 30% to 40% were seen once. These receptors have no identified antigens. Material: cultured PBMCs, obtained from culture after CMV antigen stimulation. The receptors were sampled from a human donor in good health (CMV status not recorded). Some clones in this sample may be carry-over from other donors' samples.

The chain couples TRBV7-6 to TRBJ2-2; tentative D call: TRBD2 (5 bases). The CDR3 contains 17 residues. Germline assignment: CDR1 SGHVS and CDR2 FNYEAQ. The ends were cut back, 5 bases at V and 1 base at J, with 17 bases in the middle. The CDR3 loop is CASSPSLGGGNTGELFF. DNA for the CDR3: TGTGCCAGCAGCCCTTCCCTTGGCGGAGGGAACACCGGGGAGCTGTTTTTT.

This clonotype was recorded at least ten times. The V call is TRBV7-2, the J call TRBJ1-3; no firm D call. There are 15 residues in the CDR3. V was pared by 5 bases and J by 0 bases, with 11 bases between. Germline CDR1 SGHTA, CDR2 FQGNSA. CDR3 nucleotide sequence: TGTGCCAGCAGCCCCTCTTGGTTCTCTGGAAACACCATATATTTT. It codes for CASSPSWFSGNTIYF.

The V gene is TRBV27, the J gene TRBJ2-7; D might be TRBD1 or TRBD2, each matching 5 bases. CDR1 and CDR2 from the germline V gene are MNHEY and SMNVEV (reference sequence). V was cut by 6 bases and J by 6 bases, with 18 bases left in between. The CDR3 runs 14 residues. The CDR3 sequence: CASRPAGGSLEQYF. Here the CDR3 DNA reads TGTGCCAGCAGGCCCGCTGGGGGATCGCTCGAGCAGTACTTC.

CDR3 nucleotides: TGTGCCAGCAGCCGCGCAGGCGGGAGGGCCGGAACCGGGGAGCTGTTTTTT. Residues: CASSRAGGRAGTGELFF. This sequence joins TRBV5-4 and TRBJ2-2; 9 bases line up with TRBD2. There are 17 residues in the CDR3. V shed 4 bases, J shed 5 bases, and the junction held 12 bases outside the gene matches. CDR1 SGHNT and CDR2 YYREEE come from the germline V gene (reference sequence).

The CDR3: CASSDFPEVLGGTYEQYV. CDR3 in DNA: TGTGCCAGCAGTGACTTTCCGGAGGTTTTGGGGGGGACCTACGAGCAGTACGTC. The J gene is TRBJ2-7, the V gene TRBV6-4, with 7 bases identical to TRBD2. CDR3 length equals 18 residues. The junction had 14 bases not matched to a gene; V was cut back by 1 base and J by 2 bases. The germline CDR1 and CDR2 sequences are MRHNA and SNTAGT.

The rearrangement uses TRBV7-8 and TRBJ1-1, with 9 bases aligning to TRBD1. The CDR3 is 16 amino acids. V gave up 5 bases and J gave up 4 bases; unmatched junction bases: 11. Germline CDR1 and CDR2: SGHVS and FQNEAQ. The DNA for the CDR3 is TGTGCCAGCAGCGAAAGACAGGGGGTAGGGGGCACTGAAGCTTTCTTT. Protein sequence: CASSERQGVGGTEAFF.

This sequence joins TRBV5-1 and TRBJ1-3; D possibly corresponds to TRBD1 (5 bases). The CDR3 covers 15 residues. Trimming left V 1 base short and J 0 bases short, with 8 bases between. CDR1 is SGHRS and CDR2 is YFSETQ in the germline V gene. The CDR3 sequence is CASSLMGRSGNTIYF. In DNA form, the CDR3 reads TGCGCCAGCAGCTTGATGGGACGCTCTGGAAACACCATATATTTT.

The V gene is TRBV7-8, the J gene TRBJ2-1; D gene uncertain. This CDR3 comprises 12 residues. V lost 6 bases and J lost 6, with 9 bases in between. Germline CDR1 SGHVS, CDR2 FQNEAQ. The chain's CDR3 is CASSPQANEQFF. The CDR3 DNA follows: TGTGCCAGCAGTCCGCAGGCCAATGAGCAGTTCTTC.

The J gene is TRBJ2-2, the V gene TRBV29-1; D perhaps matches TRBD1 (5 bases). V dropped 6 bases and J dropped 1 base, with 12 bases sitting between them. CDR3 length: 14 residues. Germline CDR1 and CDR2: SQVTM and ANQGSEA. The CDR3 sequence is CSVEKTVNTGELFF. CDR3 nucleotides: TGCAGCGTAGAAAAGACAGTGAACACCGGGGAGCTGTTTTTT.

The CDR3 bases are TGTGCCAGCAGCCCCCTCGTGGTAGCGGGGACCTACGAGCAGTACTTC. Protein: CASSPLVVAGTYEQYF. The chain is built from TRBV6-5 and TRBJ2-7; 8 bases align to TRBD2. Looked up from germline, CDR1 is MNHEY and CDR2 is SVGAGI. The J segment lost 2 bases and the V segment lost 6 bases, leaving 12 bases of the junction unmatched. The CDR3 totals 16 residues.

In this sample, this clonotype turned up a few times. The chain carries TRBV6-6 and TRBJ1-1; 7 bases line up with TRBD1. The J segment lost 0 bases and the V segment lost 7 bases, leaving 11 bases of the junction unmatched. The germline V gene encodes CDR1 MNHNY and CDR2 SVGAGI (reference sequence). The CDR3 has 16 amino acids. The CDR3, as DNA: TGTGCCAGCAAGGGGATAAAGGGACAGATGAACACTGAAGCTTTCTTT. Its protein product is CASKGIKGQMNTEAFF.

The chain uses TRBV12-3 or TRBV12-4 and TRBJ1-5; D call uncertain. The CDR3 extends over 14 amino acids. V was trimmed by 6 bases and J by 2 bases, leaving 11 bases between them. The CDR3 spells CASSPGRRNQPQHF. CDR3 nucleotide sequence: TGTGCCAGCAGCCCCGGCAGGCGCAATCAGCCCCAGCATTTT.

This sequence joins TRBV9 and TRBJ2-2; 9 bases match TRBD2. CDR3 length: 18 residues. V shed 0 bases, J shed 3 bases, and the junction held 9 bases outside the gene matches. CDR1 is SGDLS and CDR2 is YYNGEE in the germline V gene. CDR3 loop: CASSVAIAGASDTGELFF. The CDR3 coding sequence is TGTGCCAGCAGCGTAGCAATAGCGGGAGCCTCTGACACCGGGGAGCTGTTTTTT. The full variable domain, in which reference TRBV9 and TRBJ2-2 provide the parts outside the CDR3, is DSGVTQTPKHLITATGQRVTLRCSPRSGDLSVYWYQQSLDQGLQFLIQYYNGEERAKGNILERFSAQQFPDLHSELNLSSLELGDSALYFCASSVAIAGASDTGELFFGEGSRLTVL.

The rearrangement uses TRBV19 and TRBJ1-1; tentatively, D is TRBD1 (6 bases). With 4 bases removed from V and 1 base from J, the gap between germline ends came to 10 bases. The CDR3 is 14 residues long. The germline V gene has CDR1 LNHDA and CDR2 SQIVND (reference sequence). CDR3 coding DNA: TGTGCCAGTAGTAAAGGACAGAAGAACACTGAAGCTTTCTTT. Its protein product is CASSKGQKNTEAFF.